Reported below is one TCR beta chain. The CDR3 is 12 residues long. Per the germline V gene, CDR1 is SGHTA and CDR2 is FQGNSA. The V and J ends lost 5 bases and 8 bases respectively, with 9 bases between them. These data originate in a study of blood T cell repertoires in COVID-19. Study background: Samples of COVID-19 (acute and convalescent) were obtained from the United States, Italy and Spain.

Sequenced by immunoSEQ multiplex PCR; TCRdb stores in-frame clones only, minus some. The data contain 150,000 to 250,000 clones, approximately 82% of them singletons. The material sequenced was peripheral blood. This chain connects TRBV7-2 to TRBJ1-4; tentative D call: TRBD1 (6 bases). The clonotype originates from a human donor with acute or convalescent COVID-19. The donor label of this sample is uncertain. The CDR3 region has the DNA TGTGCCAGCAGCCTGAGGGGGGAAAAACTGTTTTTT. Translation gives CASSLRGEKLFF. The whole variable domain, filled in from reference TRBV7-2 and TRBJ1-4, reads GAGVSQSPSNKVTEKGKDVELRCDPISGHTALYWYRQSLGQGLEFLIYFQGNSAPDKSGLPSDRFSAERTGGSVSTLTIQRTQQEDSAVYLCASSLRGEKLFFGSGTQLSVL.